This is a list of T cell receptor beta chains from one sample in a study of human T cells and chemical hapten exposure. TCRdb ran MiXCR on the RACE reads and lists one entry per CDR3 protein. This sample yields about 65,000 distinct CDR3 sequences, of which approximately 6.1% are seen a single time; 3% to 4% belongs to the top ten. The sequenced material came from whole blood. The receptors were gathered from a female donor in good health. Some clones in this sample may be carry-over from other donors' samples. Both conserved end residues are part of each CDR3. The D gene is left open where the match is weak. Rows may omit the clone size; those that give it use once, few, many or a size class.

clone_size d_call j_call v_call cdr3_nt cdr3_aa
. . TRBJ1-5 TRBV14 TGTGCCAGCAGCCAAGGGACCTCTCAGCCCCAGCATTTT CASSQGTSQPQHF
many . TRBJ2-1 TRBV21-1 TGTGCCAGCAGCAAAGTGCAGGGTACCTACAATGAGCAGTTCTTC CASSKVQGTYNEQFF
few . TRBJ2-7 TRBV2 TGTGCCAGCAGGGACACCAACCACGAGCAGTACTTC CASRDTNHEQYF
many TRBD2 TRBJ2-3 TRBV6-2/TRBV6-3 TGTGCCAGCAGTTACACCGAGCGGGAGGGCCCGGATACGCAGTATTTT CASSYTEREGPDTQYF
few . TRBJ1-1 TRBV21-1 TGTGCCAGCAGTACCAAACCTACAGGGAAAGGGACTGAAGCTTTCTTT CASSTKPTGKGTEAFF
many TRBD2 TRBJ2-1 TRBV9 TGTGCCAGCAGCTATGGGACTAGCGACTCCTACAATGAGCAGTTCTTC CASSYGTSDSYNEQFF
many . TRBJ2-7 TRBV28 TGTGCCAGCAGTCTGCTCCTTTCCCATTCCTACGAGCAGTACTTC CASSLLLSHSYEQYF
many TRBD2 TRBJ2-3 TRBV5-4 TGTGCCAGCAGCCCGCCTAGCGGGAGGGCCCTGGATACGCAGTATTTT CASSPPSGRALDTQYF
many . TRBJ2-3 TRBV3-1 TGTGCCAGCAGCCAAGAACCTTACACGGATACGCAGTATTTT CASSQEPYTDTQYF
few . TRBJ1-1 TRBV5-6 TGTGCCACCAATCTTCGGGGTATGGAGACTGAAGCTTTCTTT CATNLRGMETEAFF
. . TRBJ2-7 TRBV21-1 TGTGCCAGCAGCAAAGAAACTCCTGGGAACTACGAGCAGTACTTC CASSKETPGNYEQYF
many . TRBJ1-5 TRBV20-1 TGCAGTGCTAGAAGAGGGGGAGGAGAGCCCCAGCATTTT CSARRGGGEPQHF
few TRBD2 TRBJ2-2 TRBV10-3 TGTGCCATCAGCGCGGGAGCCTCCACCGGGGAGCTGTTTTTT CAISAGASTGELFF
. . TRBJ1-1 TRBV6-2/TRBV6-3 TGTGCCAGCAGTTGGTTCACGGACACTGAAGCTTTCTTT CASSWFTDTEAFF
. . TRBJ2-2 TRBV30 TGTGCCTGGAGTGTACGATGGGGACCGAACACCGGGGAGCTGTTTTTT CAWSVRWGPNTGELFF
few . TRBJ2-3 TRBV20-1 TGCAGTTGGGCGGCAGAGACAGATACGCAGTATTTT CSWAAETDTQYF
many . TRBJ2-3 TRBV7-3 TGTGCCAGCAGCTTAACAGGGGGAGCGGGCACAGATACGCAGTATTTT CASSLTGGAGTDTQYF
many . TRBJ1-2 TRBV29-1 TGCAGCGCCGACTCTAACTATGGCTACACCTTC CSADSNYGYTF
. . TRBJ2-7 TRBV27 TGTGCCAGCAGTTTAGGGCGGGCCTACGAGCAGTACTTC CASSLGRAYEQYF
many . TRBJ2-1 TRBV7-2 TGTGCCAGCAGCTTAGCGCCCGCGAGGGAGCAGTTCTTC CASSLAPAREQFF
many . TRBJ2-4 TRBV7-9 TGTGCCAGCAGCTTAGAGGGAGCCAAAAACATTCAGTACTTC CASSLEGAKNIQYF
few TRBD2 TRBJ2-5 TRBV2 TGTGCCAGCGCCGGGACAGGGGAGACTAGCGGGAGGAAAGAGACCCAGTACTTC CASAGTGETSGRKETQYF
. . TRBJ2-7 TRBV7-9 TGTGCCAGCAGCTTTCTTTCGAGCTCCTACGAGCAGTACTTC CASSFLSSSYEQYF
many . TRBJ2-7 TRBV29-1 TGCAGCGTTGGTTCCTGGGATGGGGAGCAGTACTTC CSVGSWDGEQYF
many TRBD1 TRBJ1-2 TRBV29-1 TGCAGCGTTGAAAGTCGGACAGGGATATTCGGCTACACCTTC CSVESRTGIFGYTF
few . TRBJ1-4 TRBV20-1 TGCAGTGCTAGAGATTATCATGGGGCAGGGACCGAAAAACTGTTTTTT CSARDYHGAGTEKLFF
many TRBD2 TRBJ2-3 TRBV30 TGTGCCTGGAGTGGGGGGACTAGCGGGAGTGAGGATACGCAGTATTTT CAWSGGTSGSEDTQYF
few . TRBJ2-7 TRBV7-9 TGTGCCAGCAGCCAGGACAGCTCCTACGAGCAGTACTTC CASSQDSSYEQYF
few TRBD2 TRBJ2-1 TRBV5-1 TGCGCCAGCAGCATAAGCGGGAGGGCCTTATATGAGCAGTTCTTC CASSISGRALYEQFF
many . TRBJ1-3 TRBV6-6 TGTGCCAGCAGCTTATTAGGGACACCAGCTCTTGGAAACACCATATATTTT CASSLLGTPALGNTIYF
few . TRBJ1-4 TRBV28 TGTGCCAGCAGTTTTTATGCAGCCGGGACGGCTAATGAAAAACTGTTTTTT CASSFYAAGTANEKLFF
few . TRBJ2-7 TRBV20-1 TGCAGTGCTAGGAGCGGAGGGTACGAGCAGTACTTC CSARSGGYEQYF
. . TRBJ2-3 TRBV7-2 TGTGCCAGCAGCTTACTTACGCAGGGCACAGATACGCAGTATTTT CASSLLTQGTDTQYF
many . TRBJ2-1 TRBV27 TGTGCCAGCGCCATGGGGGCCAATGAGCAGTTCTTC CASAMGANEQFF
many . TRBJ1-1 TRBV20-1 TGCATGGGTCAATTGAACACTGAAGCTTTCTTT CMGQLNTEAFF
. . TRBJ2-1 TRBV11-2 TGTGCCAGAAGTAAAGGTTCCTACAATGAGCAGTTCTTC CARSKGSYNEQFF
few . TRBJ2-3 TRBV29-1 TGCAGCGTCCCGTCTGGGGGGGCCACAGATACGCAGTATTTT CSVPSGGATDTQYF
. TRBD1 TRBJ1-5 TRBV6-6 TGTGCCAGCACTGAGGACAGGGGCCCTTATAGCAATCAGCCCCAGCATTTT CASTEDRGPYSNQPQHF
. . TRBJ2-1 TRBV20-1 TGCAGTGCTAGAGTCCTAGCTATGTACAATGAGCAGTTCTTC CSARVLAMYNEQFF
. . TRBJ1-4 TRBV1 TGCACCAGCAGCCGATCCGACCTAAGAGGGAGCTCCACAACTAATGAAAAACTGTTTTTT CTSSRSDLRGSSTTNEKLFF
many . TRBJ1-1 TRBV27 TGTGCCAGCAGATCGGTAAGGCACACTGAAGCTTTCTTT CASRSVRHTEAFF
few . TRBJ2-4 TRBV5-6 TGTGCCAGCAGCTTCGTCCCAGCAAACATTCAGTACTTC CASSFVPANIQYF
. . TRBJ2-3 TRBV5-1 TGCGCCAGCAGCTTGGAAGACCTCCAGTATTTT CASSLEDLQYF
few TRBD1 TRBJ2-5 TRBV7-8 TGTGCCAGCAGCCCTGGGACAGGTCAAGAGACCCAGTACTTC CASSPGTGQETQYF
. . TRBJ1-2 TRBV7-9 TGTGCCAGCAGCTTAGCTTCGGCCGGAAATGGCTACACCTTC CASSLASAGNGYTF
. . TRBJ2-3 TRBV15 TGTGCCACCAGCCGTGGACGGTCTAGCACAGATACGCAGTATTTT CATSRGRSSTDTQYF
few TRBD2 TRBJ2-1 TRBV4-2 TGTGCCAGCAGCCAAGATGCGGGAGGAGGATACAATGAGCAGTTCTTC CASSQDAGGGYNEQFF
few . TRBJ2-7 TRBV28 TGTGCCAGCAGAAAACCACTGGACTACGAGCAGTACTTC CASRKPLDYEQYF
. TRBD2 TRBJ2-7 TRBV28 TGTGCCAGCAGTCAGATGCGGGAGGGTCGCTACGAGCAGTACTTC CASSQMREGRYEQYF
few TRBD1 TRBJ1-2 TRBV7-9 TGTGCCAGCTTCCGGACAGGGGGCTTCTATGGCTACACCTTC CASFRTGGFYGYTF